Detailed here is one TCR beta chain. The junction had 2 bases not matched to a gene; V was cut back by 4 bases and J by 2 bases. This CDR3 has 14 residues. Germline V gene lookup returns CDR1 SGDLS and CDR2 YYNGEE. Profiling relied on immunoSEQ multiplex PCR, and the TCRdb table lists in-frame clones only, not all of them. Altogether around 72,000 clones are present, approximately 91% being singletons, with the ten largest covering roughly 30%. The data were obtained in a study of blood T cell repertoires in COVID-19. The V call is TRBV9, the J call TRBJ2-7; TRBD1 agrees at 11 bases. The sample taken for sequencing was peripheral blood. This TCR was recovered from a man in his forties or fifties with acute or convalescent COVID-19. In nucleotides, the CDR3 is TGTGCCAGCAGCCGGGACAGGGGGGCCTACGAGCAGTACTTC. Translated: CASSRDRGAYEQYF. The whole variable domain, filled in from reference TRBV9 and TRBJ2-7, reads DSGVTQTPKHLITATGQRVTLRCSPRSGDLSVYWYQQSLDQGLQFLIQYYNGEERAKGNILERFSAQQFPDLHSELNLSSLELGDSALYFCASSRDRGAYEQYFGPGTRLTVT.